What follows describes a single T cell receptor (beta chain). The data belong to a study of T cell changes during pregnancy in multiple sclerosis. Only in-frame clones appear in the TCRdb table, and some are missing; sequencing was by immunoSEQ multiplex PCR. The sample includes 10,000 or so clones, over 80% seen only once; the top ten take 15% to 20%. The CDR3 is 14 amino acids. This specimen consisted of CD8+ T cells from peripheral blood mononuclear cells, obtained in the third trimester of pregnancy. V usage is TRBV21-1 and J usage is TRBJ2-4; TRBD1, as called in the table, went unchecked against the DNA. TRBV21-1 is marked as a pseudogene. The source is a female donor in good health, enrolled as a control in a pregnancy study. CDR3 residues: CASSRGLAKNIQYF. The CDR3 region has the DNA TGTGCCAGCAGCAGGGGGCTAGCCAAAAACATTCAGTACTTC.